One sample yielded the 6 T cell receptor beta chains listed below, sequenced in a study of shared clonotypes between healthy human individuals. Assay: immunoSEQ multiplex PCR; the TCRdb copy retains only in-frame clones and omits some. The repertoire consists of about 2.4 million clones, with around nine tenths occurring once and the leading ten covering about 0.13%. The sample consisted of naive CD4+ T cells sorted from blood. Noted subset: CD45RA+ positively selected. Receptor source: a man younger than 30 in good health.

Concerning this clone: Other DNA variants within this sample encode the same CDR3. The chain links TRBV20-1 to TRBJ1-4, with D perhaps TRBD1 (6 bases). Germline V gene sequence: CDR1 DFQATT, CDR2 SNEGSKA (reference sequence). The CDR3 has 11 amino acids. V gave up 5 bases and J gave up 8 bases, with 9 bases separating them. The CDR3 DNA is TGCAGTGCTCGGACAGAAGAAAAACTGTTTTTT. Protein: CSARTEEKLFF.

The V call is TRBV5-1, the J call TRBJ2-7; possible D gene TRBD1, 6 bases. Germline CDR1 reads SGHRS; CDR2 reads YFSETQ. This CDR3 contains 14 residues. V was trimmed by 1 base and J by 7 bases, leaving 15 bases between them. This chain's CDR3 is CASSLFQGLGEQYF. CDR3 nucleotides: TGCGCCAGCAGCTTGTTCCAGGGGTTGGGTGAGCAGTACTTC.

As DNA, the CDR3 is TGCGCCAGCAGCCAAGAGTCCCCGACTAGCGGGACCTACAATGAGCAGTTCTTC. It yields the protein CASSQESPTSGTYNEQFF. V usage is TRBV4-3 and J usage is TRBJ2-1; 11 bases match TRBD2. V trimming: 0 bases; J trimming: 2 bases; junction bases outside the gene matches: 6. The CDR3 is made up of 18 amino acids. CDR1 LGHNA and CDR2 YSLEER come from the germline V gene.

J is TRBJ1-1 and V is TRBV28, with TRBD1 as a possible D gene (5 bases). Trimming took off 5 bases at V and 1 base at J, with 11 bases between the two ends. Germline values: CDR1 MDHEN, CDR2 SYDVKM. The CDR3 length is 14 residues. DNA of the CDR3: TGTGCCAGCAGTCCGTCAACAGGGAACACTGAAGCTTTCTTT. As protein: CASSPSTGNTEAFF.

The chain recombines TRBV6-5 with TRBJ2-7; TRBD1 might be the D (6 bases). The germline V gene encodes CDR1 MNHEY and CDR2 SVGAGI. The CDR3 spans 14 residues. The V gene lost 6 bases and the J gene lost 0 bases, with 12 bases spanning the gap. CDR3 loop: CASRIQGSSYEQYF. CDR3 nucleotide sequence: TGTGCCAGCAGGATACAGGGATCCTCCTACGAGCAGTACTTC.

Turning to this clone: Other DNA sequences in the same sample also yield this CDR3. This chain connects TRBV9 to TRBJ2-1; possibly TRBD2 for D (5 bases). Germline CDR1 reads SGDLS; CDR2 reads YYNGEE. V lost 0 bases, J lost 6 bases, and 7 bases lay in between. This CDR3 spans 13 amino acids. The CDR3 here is CASSVGGSNEQFF. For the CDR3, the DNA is TGTGCCAGCAGCGTAGGAGGGAGCAATGAGCAGTTCTTC.